These 21 T cell receptor beta chains share one sample of origin, sequenced in a study of vaccination effects on CD4 cells after COVID-19. Sequencing was preceded by expansion of antigen-specific CD4+ T cells with viral peptide pools in the ViraFEST assay. CD4+ T cells were isolated after 10 days of culture. Their antigens remain unidentified. Clones were read by immunoSEQ multiplex PCR, and TCRdb kept only the in-frame ones, dropping some. The sample holds just over 8,000 clones; around 79% are singletons and the top ten take around an eighth. The specimen comprised CD4+ T cells from PBMCs cultured with HCoV-229E spike peptides, sampled before COVID-19 vaccination. Every receptor here comes from a human donor who received a COVID-19 vaccine.

The V and J genes are TRBV9 and TRBJ2-7, with 8 bases lining up with TRBD1. There are 18 residues in the CDR3. Germline CDR1 and CDR2: SGDLS and YYNGEE. Trimming removed 3 bases from V and 2 bases from J; junction bases left unmatched: 16. The CDR3 sequence is CASSASTKLDRDPYEQYF. The CDR3 DNA sequence: TGTGCCAGCAGCGCATCAACAAAACTGGACAGGGACCCCTACGAGCAGTACTTC.

This clone was counted once. The V and J genes are TRBV27 and TRBJ2-7, with 8 bases that match TRBD2. The V gene end was trimmed by 6 bases and the J gene end by 7 bases; junction bases not matched to a gene: 8. The germline V gene has CDR1 MNHEY and CDR2 SMNVEV (reference sequence). The CDR3 loop spans 13 amino acids. For the CDR3, the DNA is TGTGCCAGCAGCCGACTAGCGAGTGAAGAGCAGTACTTC. Protein product: CASSRLASEEQYF.

This clone appeared a single time. This chain joins TRBV6-5 and TRBJ1-5; TRBD1 matches at 7 bases. This CDR3 has 14 residues. The V segment lost 5 bases and the J segment 7 bases; nucleotides outside the gene matches: 8. Germline V gene sequence: CDR1 MNHEY, CDR2 SVGAGI. The CDR3 coding sequence is TGTGCCAGCAGTCTGACAGGGTTCAGCCAGCCCCAGCATTTT. It encodes CASSLTGFSQPQHF.

The V call is TRBV6-5, the J call TRBJ2-2, with D maybe TRBD1 (5 bases). The CDR3 covers 13 residues. The V and J ends lost 6 bases and 6 bases respectively, with 11 bases between them. Germline V lookup: CDR1 MNHEY, CDR2 SVGAGI. In DNA, the CDR3 is TGTGCCAGCAGGCCTCGCAGGGCCGGGGAGCTGTTTTTT. It translates to CASRPRRAGELFF.

The genes are TRBV11-2 and TRBJ2-3, with D perhaps TRBD2 (7 bases). This CDR3 has 14 residues. Germline CDR1 reads SGHAT; CDR2 reads FQNNGV. V lost 11 bases and J 2 bases, leaving 17 bases between the germline ends. DNA of the CDR3: TGTGCCTCCCAAATTGGGGGGGCCACAGATACGCAGTATTTT. Encoded protein: CASQIGGATDTQYF.

Here the CDR3 DNA reads TGTGCCAGCAACGGGGGAGGGGAGGGTGAGCAGTTCTTC. It is translated as CASNGGGEGEQFF. The chain employs TRBV2 and TRBJ2-1; 7 nucleotides line up with TRBD2. V lost 7 bases to trimming and J lost 9 bases; unmatched junction nucleotides: 9. Germline V gene lookup returns CDR1 SNHLY and CDR2 FYNNEI. This CDR3 contains 13 residues.

The chain recombines TRBV3-1 (or the pseudogene TRBV3-2) with TRBJ2-1; D might be TRBD1 (5 bases). Trimming pared 0 bases from V and 0 bases from J, leaving 21 bases between. The CDR3 extends over 20 amino acids. The germline gives CDR1 LGHDT, CDR2 YNNKEL (reference sequence). The CDR3 DNA sequence: TGTGCCAGCAGCCAAGATAGGGTCAAAACAGGTTACAGCTCCTACAATGAGCAGTTCTTC. Amino acids: CASSQDRVKTGYSSYNEQFF.

The rearrangement uses TRBV3-1 (or the pseudogene TRBV3-2) and TRBJ2-1; 13 positions agree with TRBD2. Germline trimming cut 4 bases from V and 2 bases from J; bases unmatched to any gene: 8. Germline V gene lookup returns CDR1 LGHDT and CDR2 YNNKEL (reference sequence). The length of the CDR3 is 18 residues. The CDR3 coding sequence is TGTGCCAGCAGCCCGACACTAGCGGGGGGGCCGACCTACAATGAGCAGTTCTTC. The encoded protein is CASSPTLAGGPTYNEQFF.

The CDR3 sequence: CASSLASSEQYF. DNA for the CDR3: TGCGCCAGCAGCTTGGCTAGCAGCGAGCAGTACTTC. This chain uses TRBV5-1 with TRBJ2-7; perhaps TRBD2 as D (5 bases). The V gene's germline CDR1 is SGHRS and CDR2 YFSETQ. The CDR3 has 12 residues. Trimming cost V 0 bases and J 6 bases, with 7 bases left between them.

The CDR3 sequence is CASSLGQTYGYTF. CDR3 bases: TGTGCCAGCAGCTTAGGGCAGACCTATGGCTACACCTTC. The chain combines TRBV7-2 with TRBJ1-2; D is unclear. The V and J ends lost 1 base and 4 bases respectively, with 7 bases between them. The CDR3 runs to 13 residues. Germline V gene data show CDR1 as SGHTA and CDR2 as FQGNSA.

The genes are TRBV7-9 and TRBJ1-5; no reliable D call. This CDR3 spans 15 amino acids. In germline, CDR1 is SEHNR, CDR2 FQNEAQ (reference sequence). V lost 1 base, J lost 0 bases, and 7 bases lay in between. This CDR3 reads CASSLDTNSNQPQHF. The CDR3 coding sequence is TGTGCCAGCAGCTTAGACACCAATAGCAATCAGCCCCAGCATTTT.

The gene calls are TRBV3-1 (or the pseudogene TRBV3-2) and TRBJ2-5; TRBD2 matches 9 bases. CDR1 is LGHDT and CDR2 is YNNKEL in the germline V gene (reference sequence). The CDR3 consists of 13 residues. The V segment lost 6 bases and the J segment 3 bases; nucleotides outside the gene matches: 2. CDR3 nucleotide sequence: TGTGCCAGCAGAAGACTAGCGGAAGAGACCCAGTACTTC. Residues: CASRRLAEETQYF.

The chain uses TRBV7-8 and TRBJ2-1; the D is unclear. In germline, CDR1 is SGHVS, CDR2 FQNEAQ. Deletions cut 0 bases from V and 5 bases from J, with 11 bases between. The CDR3 has 15 residues. CDR3 bases: TGTGCCAGCAGCTTAGCGCGCATTAGGAACAATGAGCAGTTCTTC. Translation gives CASSLARIRNNEQFF.

The gene calls are TRBV18 and TRBJ2-5; D remains unclear. This CDR3 region has 13 residues. CDR1 is KGHSH and CDR2 is LQKENI in the germline V gene. Trimming cost V 8 bases and J 3 bases, with 13 bases left between them. The CDR3 nucleotides are TGTGCCAGCATTCGGGCGAGAGAAGAGACCCAGTACTTC. Translated, it gives CASIRAREETQYF.

This chain connects TRBV18 to TRBJ2-3; D is uncertain. Germline CDR1 is KGHSH and CDR2 is LQKENI. Deletions cut 5 bases from V and 6 bases from J, with 9 bases between. This CDR3 spans 12 amino acids. The CDR3 loop is CASSDGWDTQYF. Here the CDR3 DNA reads TGTGCCAGCTCAGACGGGTGGGATACGCAGTATTTT.

A few counts support this clone. DNA for the CDR3: TGTGCCAGTCGGGGAGTGGAGTATAGCAATCAGCCCCAGCATTTT. Translation: CASRGVEYSNQPQHF. The V call is TRBV19, the J call TRBJ1-5; the D is unclear. Per the germline V gene, CDR1 is LNHDA and CDR2 is SQIVND (reference sequence). The CDR3 length is 15 residues. V was shortened by 8 bases and J by 0 bases, with 14 bases between the two germline ends.

The gene calls are TRBV27 and TRBJ1-1, with a tentative D call TRBD1 (5 bases). The V and J ends lost 6 bases and 1 base respectively, with 18 bases between them. Germline V gives CDR1 MNHEY, CDR2 SMNVEV (reference sequence). CDR3 length: 16 residues. CDR3 sequence: CASSRAGWDSNTEAFF. Here the CDR3 DNA reads TGTGCCAGCAGCAGAGCCGGTTGGGACTCGAACACTGAAGCTTTCTTT.

This clone was counted a few times. The chain has TRBV5-1 and TRBJ1-1, with TRBD1 identical over 8 bases. This CDR3 contains 15 residues. Germline CDR1 and CDR2: SGHRS and YFSETQ. The junction had 6 bases not matched to a gene; V was cut back by 4 bases and J by 1 base. The CDR3, as DNA: TGCGCCAGCAGCCGGGCCGGGACAGGGAACACTGAAGCTTTCTTT. The encoded protein is CASSRAGTGNTEAFF.

The V gene is TRBV10-3, the J gene TRBJ2-5; TRBD1 aligns across 8 bases. V dropped 6 bases and J dropped 5; count of bases not matched to a gene: 8. CDR1 ENHRY and CDR2 SYGVKD come from the germline V gene. This CDR3 is 14 amino acids long. The CDR3 reads CAIRPQGARETQYF. The CDR3 nucleotides read TGTGCCATCAGACCTCAGGGGGCTCGGGAGACCCAGTACTTC.

The gene calls are TRBV7-9 and TRBJ1-4, with TRBD1 matching 7 bases. The V segment lost 1 base and the J segment 6 bases; nucleotides outside the gene matches: 5. Germline CDR1 is SEHNR and CDR2 is FQNEAQ (reference sequence). This CDR3 has 15 residues. Here the CDR3 reads CASSLGQGFDEKLFF. For the CDR3, the DNA is TGTGCCAGCAGCTTAGGACAGGGTTTTGATGAAAAACTGTTTTTT. Complete variable domain (other parts from reference TRBV7-9 and TRBJ1-4): DTGVSQNPRHKITKRGQNVTFRCDPISEHNRLYWYRQTLGQGPEFLTYFQNEAQLEKSRLLSDRFSAERPKGSFSTLEIQRTEQGDSAMYLCASSLGQGFDEKLFFGSGTQLSVL.

This clone was recorded once. V usage is TRBV4-1 and J usage is TRBJ1-2; D is possibly TRBD1 (6 bases). The CDR3 covers 16 residues. V shed 0 bases and J shed 7 bases, with 18 bases lying between them. Looked up from germline, CDR1 is MGHRA and CDR2 is YSYEKL. CDR3 sequence (DNA): TGCGCCAGCAGCCAAGAGTCCAGGACAGAAGCTAGTGGCTACACCTTC. As protein: CASSQESRTEASGYTF.